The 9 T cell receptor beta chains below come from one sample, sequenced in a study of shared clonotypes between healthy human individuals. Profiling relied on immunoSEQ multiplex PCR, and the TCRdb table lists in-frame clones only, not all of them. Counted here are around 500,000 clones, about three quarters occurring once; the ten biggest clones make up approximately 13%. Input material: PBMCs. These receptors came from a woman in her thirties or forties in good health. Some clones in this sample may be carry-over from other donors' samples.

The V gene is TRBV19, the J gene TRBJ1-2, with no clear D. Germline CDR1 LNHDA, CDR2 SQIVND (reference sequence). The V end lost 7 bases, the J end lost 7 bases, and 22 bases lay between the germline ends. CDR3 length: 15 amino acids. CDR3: CASNNRLPQESGYTF. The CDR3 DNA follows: TGTGCCAGTAACAACCGACTACCCCAAGAGAGTGGCTACACCTTC.

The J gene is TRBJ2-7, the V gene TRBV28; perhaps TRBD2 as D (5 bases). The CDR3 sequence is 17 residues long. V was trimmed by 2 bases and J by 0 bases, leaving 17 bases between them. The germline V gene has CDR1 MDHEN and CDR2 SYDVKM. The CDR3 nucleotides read TGTGCCAGCAGTTTACCCGATAGCGAGATCTACTCCTACGAGCAGTACTTC. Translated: CASSLPDSEIYSYEQYF.

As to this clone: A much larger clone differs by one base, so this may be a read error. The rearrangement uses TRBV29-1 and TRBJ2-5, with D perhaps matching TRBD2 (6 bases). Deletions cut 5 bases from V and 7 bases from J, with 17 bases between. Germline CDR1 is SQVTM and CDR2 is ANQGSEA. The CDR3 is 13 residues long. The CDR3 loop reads CSVPTGGAGTQYF. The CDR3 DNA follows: TGCAGCGTTCCGACCGGGGGTGCTGGGACCCAGTACTTC.

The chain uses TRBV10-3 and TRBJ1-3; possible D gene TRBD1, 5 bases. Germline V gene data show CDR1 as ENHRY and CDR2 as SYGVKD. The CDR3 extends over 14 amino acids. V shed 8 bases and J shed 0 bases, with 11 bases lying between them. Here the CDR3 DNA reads TGTGCCATCGGGGGGAGGAACTCTGGAAACACCATATATTTT. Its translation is CAIGGRNSGNTIYF.

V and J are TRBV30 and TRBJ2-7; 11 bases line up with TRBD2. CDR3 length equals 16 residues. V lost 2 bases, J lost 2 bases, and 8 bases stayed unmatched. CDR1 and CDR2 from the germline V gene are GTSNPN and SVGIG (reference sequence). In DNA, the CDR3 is TGTGCCTGGAGTTCTTACCAGACTAGCGGGACCTACGAGCAGTACTTC. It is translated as CAWSSYQTSGTYEQYF.

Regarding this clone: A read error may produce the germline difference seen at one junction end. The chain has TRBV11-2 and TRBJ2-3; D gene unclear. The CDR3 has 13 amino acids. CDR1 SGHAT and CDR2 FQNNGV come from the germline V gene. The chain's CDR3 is CASSLEGTDTQYF. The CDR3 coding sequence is TGTGCCAGCAGCCTAGAGGGCACAGATACGCAGTATTTT.

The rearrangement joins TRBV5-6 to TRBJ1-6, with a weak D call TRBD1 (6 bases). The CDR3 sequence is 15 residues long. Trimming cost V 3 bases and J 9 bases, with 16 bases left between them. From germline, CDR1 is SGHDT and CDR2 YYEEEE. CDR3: CASSWGTGHASPLHF. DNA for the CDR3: TGTGCCAGCAGCTGGGGAACAGGGCACGCTTCACCCCTCCACTTT.

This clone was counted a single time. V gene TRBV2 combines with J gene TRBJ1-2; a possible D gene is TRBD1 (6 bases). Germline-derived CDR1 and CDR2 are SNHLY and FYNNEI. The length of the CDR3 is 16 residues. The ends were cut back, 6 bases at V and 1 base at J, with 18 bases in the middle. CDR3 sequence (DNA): TGTGCCAGCAGCGAGATACAGGGACGGGGTAACTATGGCTACACCTTC. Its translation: CASSEIQGRGNYGYTF.

CDR3 sequence: CASSPTGSGNQPQHF. CDR3 DNA sequence: TGTGCCAGCAGTCCGACAGGGTCCGGCAATCAGCCCCAGCATTTT. This chain uses TRBV7-6 with TRBJ1-5; 7 positions match TRBD1. The CDR3 length is 15 residues. The V gene end was trimmed by 6 bases and the J gene end by 2 bases; junction bases not matched to a gene: 7. CDR1 and CDR2 (germline): SGHVS, FNYEAQ.